The TCR beta chain under discussion was sequenced for a study of early T cells in non-severe SARS-CoV-2 infection (dated by TCRdb to about 2021). With regard to the full study: Because TCR sequencing relied on bulk RNA taken from unsorted whole blood, pairing of alpha and beta chains was not possible. Broad study findings and their caveats: VDJdb matching was skewed toward anti-spike CD8 responses and likely underestimated virus-specific expansions by missing private and CD4 specificities.

The library was made by 5' RACE. TCRdb records NextSeq 500 as the sequencer. In the TCR library protocol, unique molecular identifiers were attached to individual cDNA molecules to correct for PCR bias and sequencing error. TCR alpha and beta chains were both sequenced, and the abundances of alpha and beta sequences in each sample were closely correlated with each other. The source study handled its data this way. Decombinator V4 was used to perform V gene, J gene and CDR3 annotation of TCR sequences. Expanded TCRs were defined as changing significantly between any two time points under a Poisson model with p below 0.0001. TCR abundances were normalised to the total number of TCRs sequenced per sample and expressed as counts per million. MAIT TCRs were defined by TRAV1-2 paired with TRAJ12, TRAJ20 or TRAJ33, and iNKT TCRs by TRAV10 paired with TRAJ18. VDJdb, accessed 1 November 2021, was searched for CMV, EBV and SARS-CoV-2 annotated TCRs, with TCRs annotated for multiple antigens excluded. TCRdb passed the public sequencing reads through fastp at Q25 and MiXCR, retaining productive beta sequences. Each entry is one CDR3 protein sequence, shown with its most common DNA and genes. The authors' filters were not applied to this entry. Within this sample are about 110,000 distinct CDR3 sequences, with 11% of them counted one time only. The ten largest clones capture around 8% of the sample.

The study was a case-control design nested within a healthcare worker cohort in London, UK, with weekly nasopharyngeal swab PCR tests and blood sampling. Between 23 and 31 March 2020, the week of the UK lockdown, healthcare workers were enrolled and then followed up weekly for as long as 16 weeks. V is cut by 0 bases and J by 5 bases, and the space between the germline ends is 10 bases. The germline V gene (reference sequence) supplies CDR1 SEHNR and CDR2 FQNEAQ. The CDR3 numbers 14 residues from cysteine through phenylalanine. The retained sequence is limited to the CDR3, 42 bases, with the frame set at the first base. Details on this clonotype: What this receptor recognizes is not known. The record has no base qualities; no much larger clone is one base away.

The sample consisted of whole blood. This receptor was obtained from an adult who was a healthcare worker with PCR-confirmed SARS-CoV-2 infection or an uninfected control (not recorded which). The chain is made from TRBV7-9 and TRBJ2-5; a tentative D match to TRBD2 spans 6 bases. DNA sequence: TGTGCCAGCAGCTTAGCGCGACTAGACGAGACCCAGTACTTC. Its coded protein is CASSLARLDETQYF.